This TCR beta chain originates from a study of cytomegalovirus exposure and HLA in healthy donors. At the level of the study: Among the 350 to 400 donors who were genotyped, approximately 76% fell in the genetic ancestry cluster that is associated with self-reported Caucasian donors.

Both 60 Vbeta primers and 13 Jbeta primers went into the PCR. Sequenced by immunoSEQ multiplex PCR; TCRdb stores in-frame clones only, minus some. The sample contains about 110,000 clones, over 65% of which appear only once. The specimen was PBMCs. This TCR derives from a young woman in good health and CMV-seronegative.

The CDR3 protein is CASSTLTSGSYNEQFF. CDR3 DNA: TGTGCCAGCAGCACCCTAACTAGCGGGAGCTACAATGAGCAGTTCTTC. This chain connects TRBV5-6 to TRBJ2-1; 11 bases align to TRBD2. This CDR3 region has 16 residues. Trimming cost V 4 bases and J 3 bases; bases outside gene matches: 6. The germline V gene encodes CDR1 SGHDT and CDR2 YYEEEE.